A single sample gave rise to the 20 T cell receptor beta chains below, sequenced in a study of shared clonotypes between healthy human individuals. Sequencing was performed with immunoSEQ multiplex PCR; in TCRdb, only in-frame clones are kept and a portion is missing. The data hold about 2.1 million clones, with around 95% observed a single time. Terminally differentiated effector memory CD45RA+ cells were excluded by CCR7 positive selection of CD45RO-negative cells. The material sequenced was naive CD8+ T cells from PBMCs. The receptors were gathered from a man aged 18 to 30 in good health. Some clones in this sample may be carry-over from other donors' samples.

V usage is TRBV6-6 and J usage is TRBJ2-7; possible D gene TRBD1, 6 bases. This CDR3 is built from 11 residues. The germline V and J ends were trimmed by 7 bases and 6 bases, with 10 bases remaining between them. The germline V gene has CDR1 MNHNY and CDR2 SVGAGI (reference sequence). The CDR3 is CASILQGEQYF. CDR3 nucleotide sequence: TGTGCCAGCATTCTACAGGGCGAGCAGTACTTC.

This chain connects TRBV6-1 to TRBJ2-5; the D is unclear. This CDR3 region has 15 residues. The V gene lost 2 bases and the J gene lost 5 bases, with 15 bases spanning the gap. CDR1 and CDR2 from the germline V gene are MNHNS and SASEGT. In DNA form, the CDR3 reads TGTGCCAGCAGTGAATTTGAAAGGGTATTTGAGACCCAGTACTTC. Its protein product is CASSEFERVFETQYF.

DNA for the CDR3: TGTGCCAGCAGTATAAGAGGGCCCCGGGAGACCCAGTACTTC. Translating it yields CASSIRGPRETQYF. The V gene is TRBV11-2, the J gene TRBJ2-5; D is perhaps TRBD2 (5 bases). The CDR3 has 14 amino acids. The germline gives CDR1 SGHAT, CDR2 FQNNGV. Trimming removed 6 bases at V and 5 bases at J, with 16 bases between.

The rearrangement uses TRBV28 and TRBJ2-3; D gene uncertain. This CDR3 comprises 14 residues. Trimming pared 6 bases from V and 2 bases from J, leaving 12 bases between. Germline loops: CDR1 MDHEN, CDR2 SYDVKM. The chain's CDR3 is CASSPATLTDTQYF. CDR3 bases: TGTGCCAGCAGCCCAGCGACCCTCACAGATACGCAGTATTTT. The full variable domain, its missing parts supplied by reference TRBV28 and TRBJ2-3, is DVKVTQSSRYLVKRTGEKVFLECVQDMDHENMFWYRQDPGLGLRLIYFSYDVKMKEKGDIPEGYSVSREKKERFSLILESASTNQTSMYLCASSPATLTDTQYFGPGTRLTVL.

This rearrangement joins TRBV7-9 to TRBJ2-1; 7 nucleotides align to TRBD2. The CDR3 has 16 residues. Trimming cost V 6 bases and J 8 bases; bases outside gene matches: 16. Per the germline V gene, CDR1 is SEHNR and CDR2 is FQNEAQ (reference sequence). The CDR3 DNA is TGTGCCAGCAGTTCAACGCTAGCGGAACAAGGCTATGAGCAGTTCTTC. Residues: CASSSTLAEQGYEQFF.

This chain uses TRBV7-9 with TRBJ2-7, with a weak D call TRBD2 (6 bases). This CDR3 spans 12 amino acids. The V and J ends lost 10 bases and 7 bases respectively, with 17 bases between them. Germline CDR1 reads SEHNR; CDR2 reads FQNEAQ (reference sequence). The CDR3 DNA follows: TGTGCCACCCGAGGCTTCGGGGGAGAGCAGTACTTC. Its protein is CATRGFGGEQYF.

The chain recombines TRBV27 with TRBJ1-5; D is perhaps TRBD1 (6 bases). Between the trimmed V and J ends, which lost 7 bases and 0 bases, there was a span of 13 bases. CDR3 length: 15 residues. Germline loops: CDR1 MNHEY, CDR2 SMNVEV (reference sequence). Here the CDR3 reads CASNEGGDSNQPQHF. CDR3 sequence (DNA): TGTGCCAGCAACGAAGGGGGAGATAGCAATCAGCCCCAGCATTTT.

The chain joins TRBV7-8 to TRBJ2-7; weak D call: TRBD2 (5 bases). This CDR3 is 14 amino acids long. Germline CDR1 SGHVS, CDR2 FQNEAQ. The V end was cut by 1 base, the J end by 3 bases, with 10 bases between. The DNA of the CDR3 is TGTGCCAGCAGCTTAGGAGGGAGCCTCTACGAGCAGTACTTC. It translates to CASSLGGSLYEQYF.

This rearrangement joins TRBV29-1 to TRBJ2-7; no clear D gene. The germline gives CDR1 SQVTM, CDR2 ANQGSEA. The CDR3 is 13 amino acids. V lost 3 bases and J lost 1, with 10 bases in between. CDR3 nucleotides: TGCAGCGTTGACTACGGCAAATCCTACGAGCAGTACTTC. Its translation is CSVDYGKSYEQYF.

This clone was observed once. This sequence joins TRBV27 and TRBJ2-1, with D perhaps TRBD1 (6 bases). CDR3 length: 14 residues. CDR1 and CDR2 (germline): MNHEY, SMNVEV (reference sequence). Trimming cost V 4 bases and J 4 bases, with 11 bases left between them. CDR3 nucleotide sequence: TGTGCCAGCAGTTCCTACAGGGTTTACAATGAGCAGTTCTTC. It encodes CASSSYRVYNEQFF.

The chain uses TRBV7-9 and TRBJ2-1; D may be TRBD2 (5 bases). The V and J ends lost 5 bases and 1 base respectively, with 9 bases between them. The germline V gene encodes CDR1 SEHNR and CDR2 FQNEAQ (reference sequence). The CDR3 length is 14 residues. CDR3 sequence (DNA): TGTGCCAGCAGCATCACTAGTTCCTACAATGAGCAGTTCTTC. Translation gives CASSITSSYNEQFF.

The chain has TRBV7-9 and TRBJ1-1, with TRBD1 as a possible D gene (6 bases). Germline-derived CDR1 and CDR2 are SEHNR and FQNEAQ (reference sequence). Trimming cost V 1 base and J 11 bases, with 17 bases left between them. The length of the CDR3 is 14 residues. The CDR3 spells CASSLGTGNLRAFF. CDR3 DNA: TGTGCCAGCAGCTTAGGTACAGGGAACTTACGCGCTTTCTTT.

The V gene is TRBV7-3, the J gene TRBJ1-1; unclear D gene. CDR1 and CDR2 (germline): SGHTA, FQGTGA. The CDR3 length is 14 residues. The V end was cut by 5 bases, the J end by 1 base, with 11 bases between. The CDR3 region is CASSPNMGNTEAFF. CDR3 sequence (DNA): TGTGCCAGCAGCCCCAATATGGGGAACACTGAAGCTTTCTTT.

This clone was seen repeatedly, ten times or more. This rearrangement joins TRBV7-9 to TRBJ2-1; D is undetermined. The CDR3 length is 12 residues. Germline V CDR1 and CDR2: SEHNR, FQNEAQ (reference sequence). The germline V and J ends were trimmed by 5 bases and 7 bases, with 9 bases remaining between them. CDR3 nucleotides: TGTGCCAGCAGCATGGAGTTGAATGAGCAGTTCTTC. Amino acid sequence: CASSMELNEQFF.

The J gene is TRBJ2-3, the V gene TRBV5-6; 7 bases are a match to TRBD2. The J segment lost 0 bases and the V segment lost 4 bases, leaving 14 bases of the junction unmatched. The CDR3 length is 18 residues. The germline V gene has CDR1 SGHDT and CDR2 YYEEEE. The CDR3 coding sequence is TGTGCCAGCAGCCAAAGCCACGCGGGGGACTACAGCACAGATACGCAGTATTTT. Protein: CASSQSHAGDYSTDTQYF.

This clone was counted a single time. The chain joins TRBV9 to TRBJ2-7; the D is unclear. The CDR3 length is 13 residues. CDR1 SGDLS and CDR2 YYNGEE come from the germline V gene. Trimming stripped 3 bases from V and 3 bases from J, with 10 bases between. The CDR3 here is CASSDPNDYEQYF. DNA of the CDR3: TGTGCCAGCAGCGATCCCAACGACTACGAGCAGTACTTC.

This clone was seen more than once but under ten times. This chain joins TRBV10-3 and TRBJ1-1; no firm D call. The germline V and J ends were trimmed by 3 bases and 1 base, with 3 bases remaining between them. The CDR3 spans 12 residues. Germline V gene data show CDR1 as ENHRY and CDR2 as SYGVKD. The CDR3 bases are TGTGCCATCAGTGAAGCGAACACTGAAGCTTTCTTT. Its translation is CAISEANTEAFF.

The CDR3 DNA reads as TGTGCCAGCAGCGTAAGGGCAGGGGAGGAGCGAGAGACCCAGTACTTC. Protein product: CASSVRAGEERETQYF. The chain couples TRBV9 to TRBJ2-5; either TRBD1 or TRBD2 may fit D (6 bases each). In germline, CDR1 is SGDLS, CDR2 YYNGEE. Trimming removed 1 base at V and 4 bases at J, with 17 bases between. The CDR3 runs to 16 residues. Filled out from reference TRBV9 and TRBJ2-5, the complete variable domain reads DSGVTQTPKHLITATGQRVTLRCSPRSGDLSVYWYQQSLDQGLQFLIQYYNGEERAKGNILERFSAQQFPDLHSELNLSSLELGDSALYFCASSVRAGEERETQYFGPGTRLLVL.

V is TRBV7-2 and J is TRBJ2-7; either TRBD1 or TRBD2 may supply D (5 bases each). The CDR3 extends over 14 amino acids. Between the trimmed V and J ends, which lost 2 bases and 6 bases, there was a span of 14 bases. Per germline, CDR1 SGHTA and CDR2 FQGNSA. The CDR3: CASSLHPGTPEQYF. CDR3 sequence (DNA): TGTGCCAGCAGCTTACACCCAGGGACCCCCGAGCAGTACTTC. The full variable domain, with the rest looked up from reference TRBV7-2 and TRBJ2-7, is GAGVSQSPSNKVTEKGKDVELRCDPISGHTALYWYRQSLGQGLEFLIYFQGNSAPDKSGLPSDRFSAERTGGSVSTLTIQRTQQEDSAVYLCASSLHPGTPEQYFGPGTRLTVT.

The chain joins TRBV29-1 to TRBJ1-2, with 9 bases that match TRBD1. This CDR3 spans 14 amino acids. Per germline, CDR1 SQVTM and CDR2 ANQGSEA. The trim removed 7 bases at V and 2 bases at J, leaving 8 bases unmatched. CDR3 amino acids: CSAPLQGANYGYTF. CDR3 in DNA: TGCAGCGCTCCCCTACAGGGGGCGAACTATGGCTACACCTTC.